This TCR beta chain stems from a study of blood T cell repertoires in COVID-19. At the level of the study: The United States, Italy and Spain supplied acute and convalescent COVID-19 samples.

As originally analysed: Amplification of reference gene primers was used by the study to estimate nucleated cell counts. Method: immunoSEQ multiplex PCR; TCRdb's copy keeps in-frame clones and lacks some. The V and J calls and clone size were taken over from that table, and D and trimming were inferred from the DNA. The table records 120,000 to 150,000 clones, roughly 81% of them present only once. Germline V lookup: CDR1 LGHNA, CDR2 YNFKEQ. With 1 base removed from V and 4 bases from J, the gap between germline ends came to 13 bases. CDR3 length: 16 residues. This TCR was recovered from a human donor with acute or convalescent COVID-19. The donor label of this sample is uncertain. The sample comprised peripheral blood. The V call is TRBV4-2, the J call TRBJ1-4; TRBD1 is a possible D gene (5 bases). CDR3 in DNA: TGTGCCAGCAGCCAAGTGTTTCAGGGCCGTAATGAAAAACTGTTTTTT. Its translation is CASSQVFQGRNEKLFF.